The 10 T cell receptor beta chains below were found in one sample sequenced in a study of cytomegalovirus exposure and HLA in healthy donors. Vbeta (60) and Jbeta (13) primers were used in the PCR. Some clones are missing from TCRdb's copy, which holds only in-frame ones; the method was immunoSEQ multiplex PCR. The sample lists about 110,000 clones; 70% to 85% were seen once. Sequencing was performed on PBMCs. These receptor sequences come from a man aged 30 to 39 in good health and CMV-seropositive.

The gene calls are TRBV19 and TRBJ1-4; D is unresolved. CDR3 size: 15 residues. Germline CDR1 is LNHDA and CDR2 is SQIVND (reference sequence). The V end lost 3 bases, the J end lost 4 bases, and 12 bases lay between the germline ends. The CDR3 DNA reads as TGTGCCAGTAGTATGCGGAATAGTGGTAATGAAAAACTGTTTTTT. This translates into CASSMRNSGNEKLFF.

This clone was seen only once. The DNA for the CDR3 is TGTGCCACCACACACAGGGGCTCCTACAATGAGCAGTTCTTC. Its protein is CATTHRGSYNEQFF. This chain uses TRBV6-1 with TRBJ2-1; 7 bases map to TRBD1. Germline V CDR1 and CDR2: MNHNS, SASEGT. The CDR3 totals 14 residues. Trimming cost V 10 bases and J 0 bases; bases outside gene matches: 6.

The V call is TRBV5-6, the J call TRBJ2-1; 9 bases align to TRBD1. This CDR3 comprises 16 residues. V trimming: 4 bases; J trimming: 3 bases; junction bases outside the gene matches: 8. CDR1 and CDR2 from the germline V gene are SGHDT and YYEEEE. The DNA for the CDR3 is TGTGCCAGCAGCCTGGGGGGACAGGGAATCTACAATGAGCAGTTCTTC. Its translation: CASSLGGQGIYNEQFF.

The V and J genes are TRBV4-2 and TRBJ2-3; D unclear. Germline V gene lookup returns CDR1 LGHNA and CDR2 YNFKEQ. V was shortened by 1 base and J by 2 bases, with 10 bases between the two germline ends. The CDR3 is made up of 15 amino acids. CDR3 protein: CASSQVRWATDTQYF. As DNA, the CDR3 is TGTGCCAGCAGCCAAGTAAGGTGGGCCACAGATACGCAGTATTTT.

This clone was seen only once. The rearrangement links TRBV29-1 to TRBJ1-2, with a weak D call TRBD1 (5 bases). Per germline, CDR1 SQVTM and CDR2 ANQGSEA. The ends were cut back, 1 base at V and 1 base at J, with 16 bases in the middle. This CDR3 is built from 16 residues. The CDR3 DNA reads as TGCAGCGTTGAAGGAAGGTCAGGGATTGATAACTATGGCTACACCTTC. Protein product: CSVEGRSGIDNYGYTF. The whole variable domain, remainder taken from reference TRBV29-1 and TRBJ1-2, is SAVISQKPSRDICQRGTSLTIQCQVDSQVTMMFWYRQQPGQSLTLIATANQGSEATYESGFVIDKFPISRPNLTFSTLTVSNMSPEDSSIYLCSVEGRSGIDNYGYTFGSGTRLTVV.

The sample holds one count of this clone. The gene calls are TRBV2 and TRBJ1-4, with a tentative D call TRBD1 (6 bases). Between the trimmed V and J ends, which lost 6 bases and 3 bases, there was a span of 14 bases. Germline V gene lookup returns CDR1 SNHLY and CDR2 FYNNEI. The CDR3 sequence is 15 residues long. Here the CDR3 reads CASSDIQGANEKLFF. The CDR3 nucleotides are TGTGCCAGCAGCGATATACAGGGTGCTAATGAAAAACTGTTTTTT.

The gene calls are TRBV25-1 and TRBJ2-7; TRBD2 might be the D (6 bases). The germline V gene has CDR1 MGHDK and CDR2 SYGVNS. Trimming took off 7 bases at V and 6 bases at J, with 16 bases between the two ends. CDR3 length: 13 amino acids. The DNA of the CDR3 is TGTGCCAGCATAGGCCCAGGCGGGACCGAGCAGTACTTC. Translation gives CASIGPGGTEQYF.

The chain joins TRBV7-3 to TRBJ2-7; TRBD1 matches 7 bases. Trimming removed 3 bases from V and 1 base from J; junction bases left unmatched: 9. This CDR3 has 16 residues. Germline CDR1 SGHTA, CDR2 FQGTGA. CDR3 coding DNA: TGTGCCAGCAGCTTGTCCGGGACAGCCCTTTCCTACGAGCAGTACTTC. Translated, it gives CASSLSGTALSYEQYF.

The chain combines TRBV5-1 with TRBJ2-5, with D unclear. CDR3 length: 14 amino acids. Trimming left V 2 bases short and J 4 bases short, with 12 bases between. Germline V gene lookup returns CDR1 SGHRS and CDR2 YFSETQ. CDR3 coding DNA: TGCGCCAGCAGCTTAGGAGTCAGTCTAGAGACCCAGTACTTC. The encoded protein is CASSLGVSLETQYF.

The chain couples TRBV2 to TRBJ1-2; TRBD1 aligns across 12 bases. The CDR3 contains 17 residues. Germline CDR1 SNHLY, CDR2 FYNNEI. J gave up 3 bases and V 3 bases, and 8 bases lay outside the gene matches. CDR3 protein: CASSEGTGGAGYYGYTF. As DNA, the CDR3 is TGTGCCAGCAGTGAGGGGACAGGGGGCGCAGGTTACTATGGCTACACCTTC. The whole variable domain, remainder taken from reference TRBV2 and TRBJ1-2, is EPEVTQTPSHQVTQMGQEVILRCVPISNHLYFYWYRQILGQKVEFLVSFYNNEISEKSEIFDDQFSVERPDGSNFTLKIRSTKLEDSAMYFCASSEGTGGAGYYGYTFGSGTRLTVV.